These 7 T cell receptor beta chains share one sample of origin, sequenced in a study of blood T cell repertoires in COVID-19. TCRdb keeps only in-frame clones here, not all; method: immunoSEQ multiplex PCR. The table includes 190,000 or so clones, 80% to 90% detected once. Sequencing input: peripheral blood. Source of these receptors: a man aged 45-65 years with active or convalescent COVID-19.

The chain is built from TRBV5-6 and TRBJ1-4; unclear D gene. This CDR3 is built from 16 residues. Germline-derived CDR1 and CDR2 are SGHDT and YYEEEE. V dropped 0 bases and J dropped 0 bases, with 9 bases sitting between them. The CDR3 region is CASSLAPFATNEKLFF. For the CDR3, the DNA is TGTGCCAGCAGCTTGGCTCCTTTTGCAACTAATGAAAAACTGTTTTTT.

This chain uses TRBV6-5 with TRBJ2-2, with D hard to call. This CDR3 has 13 amino acids. V was pared by 2 bases and J by 8 bases, with 9 bases between. Germline V lookup: CDR1 MNHEY, CDR2 SVGAGI. CDR3 residues: CASSYHTGGELFF. CDR3 in DNA: TGTGCCAGCAGTTACCACACCGGGGGGGAGCTGTTTTTT.

The V call is TRBV6-5, the J call TRBJ2-7; a weak D match, TRBD2 (5 bases). The CDR3 has 14 amino acids. The V and J ends lost 4 bases and 3 bases respectively, with 13 bases between them. The germline V gene has CDR1 MNHEY and CDR2 SVGAGI. CDR3 loop: CASSSPSSLYEQYF. Written as DNA, the CDR3 is TGTGCCAGCAGTTCCCCTAGCTCCCTCTACGAGCAGTACTTC.

Details on this clone: The same CDR3 is also encoded by other DNA sequences in this sample. The V gene is TRBV14, the J gene TRBJ1-1; a possible D gene is TRBD1 (5 bases). Germline V gives CDR1 SGHDN, CDR2 FVKESK. Deletions cut 1 base from V and 4 bases from J, with 7 bases between. This CDR3 has 13 residues. CDR3 coding DNA: TGTGCCAGCAGCCAAGTCGGGGGCACTGAAGCTTTCTTT. Protein sequence: CASSQVGGTEAFF.

The genes are TRBV12-3 or TRBV12-4 and TRBJ2-2; 10 bases line up with TRBD1. Trimming cost V 4 bases and J 14 bases; bases outside gene matches: 4. This CDR3 has 12 residues. The CDR3 here is CASSYDRGRLFF. The CDR3 coding sequence is TGTGCCAGCAGTTACGACAGGGGGCGACTGTTTTTT.

This clone was observed a few times. V and J are TRBV6-6 and TRBJ2-7; tentative D call: TRBD1 (5 bases). Germline CDR1 MNHNY, CDR2 SVGAGI (reference sequence). The germline V and J ends were trimmed by 8 bases and 0 bases, with 11 bases remaining between them. The CDR3 is 13 residues long. CDR3 loop: CASHRSSSYEQYF. In DNA, the CDR3 is TGTGCCAGCCACAGGTCGAGCTCCTACGAGCAGTACTTC.

This clone appeared a few times. V is TRBV27 and J is TRBJ2-1; D remains unclear. This CDR3 region has 14 residues. Germline CDR1 is MNHEY and CDR2 is SMNVEV (reference sequence). V was shortened by 3 bases and J by 0 bases, with 6 bases between the two germline ends. Written as DNA, the CDR3 is TGTGCCAGCAGTTTCAAGAGCTCCTACAATGAGCAGTTCTTC. It codes for CASSFKSSYNEQFF.